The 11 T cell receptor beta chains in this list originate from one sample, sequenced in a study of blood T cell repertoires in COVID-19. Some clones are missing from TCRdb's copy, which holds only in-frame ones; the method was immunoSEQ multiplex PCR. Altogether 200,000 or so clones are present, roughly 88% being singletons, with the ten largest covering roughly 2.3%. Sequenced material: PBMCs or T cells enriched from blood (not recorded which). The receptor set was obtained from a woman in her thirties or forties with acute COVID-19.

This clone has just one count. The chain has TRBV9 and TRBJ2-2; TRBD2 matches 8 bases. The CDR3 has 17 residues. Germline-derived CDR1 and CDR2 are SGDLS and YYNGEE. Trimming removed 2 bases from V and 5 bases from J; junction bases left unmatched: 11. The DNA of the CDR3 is TGTGCCAGCAGCGTCCAGCGAGCGGGAGTAGGGACCGGGGAGCTGTTTTTT. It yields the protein CASSVQRAGVGTGELFF.

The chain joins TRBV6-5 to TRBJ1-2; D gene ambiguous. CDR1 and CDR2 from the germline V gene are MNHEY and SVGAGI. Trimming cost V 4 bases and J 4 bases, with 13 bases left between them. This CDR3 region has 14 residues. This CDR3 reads CASSWRPSAYGYTF. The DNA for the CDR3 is TGTGCCAGCAGTTGGAGGCCCAGTGCCTATGGCTACACCTTC.

As DNA, the CDR3 is TGTGCCAGCAACCGACTAGCGGGAGCTAAAGGGAACACCGGGGAGCTGTTTTTT. Amino acids: CASNRLAGAKGNTGELFF. V usage is TRBV5-4 and J usage is TRBJ2-2, with 12 positions matching TRBD2. Trimming took 6 bases from V and 1 from J; bases not matched to a gene: 10. The germline CDR1 and CDR2 sequences are SGHNT and YYREEE (reference sequence). CDR3 length equals 18 residues.

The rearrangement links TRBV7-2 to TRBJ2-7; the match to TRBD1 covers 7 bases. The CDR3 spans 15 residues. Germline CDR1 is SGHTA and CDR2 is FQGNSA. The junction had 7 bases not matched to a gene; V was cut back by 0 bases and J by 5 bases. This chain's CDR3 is CASSLAGRGPHEQYF. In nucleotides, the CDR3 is TGTGCCAGCAGCTTAGCGGGAAGGGGGCCCCACGAGCAGTACTTC.

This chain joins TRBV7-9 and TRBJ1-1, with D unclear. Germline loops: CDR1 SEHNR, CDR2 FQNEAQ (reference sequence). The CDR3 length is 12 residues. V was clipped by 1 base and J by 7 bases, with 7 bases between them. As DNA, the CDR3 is TGTGCCAGCAGCTTAGTAAGCTTTGAAGCTTTCTTT. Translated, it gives CASSLVSFEAFF.

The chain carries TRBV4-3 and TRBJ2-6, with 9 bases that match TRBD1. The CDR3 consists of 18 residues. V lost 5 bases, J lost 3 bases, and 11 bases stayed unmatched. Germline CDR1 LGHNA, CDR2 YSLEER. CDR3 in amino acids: CASSTHTGGAFGANVLTF. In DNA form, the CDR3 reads TGCGCCAGCAGCACCCATACAGGGGGCGCGTTTGGGGCCAACGTCCTGACTTTC.

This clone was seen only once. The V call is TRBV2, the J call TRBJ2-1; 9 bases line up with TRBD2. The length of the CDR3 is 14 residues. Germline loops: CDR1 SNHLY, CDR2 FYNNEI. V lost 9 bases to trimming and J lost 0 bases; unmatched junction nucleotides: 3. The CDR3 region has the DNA TGTGCCAGTTATAGCGGGAGCTCCTACAATGAGCAGTTCTTC. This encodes CASYSGSSYNEQFF.

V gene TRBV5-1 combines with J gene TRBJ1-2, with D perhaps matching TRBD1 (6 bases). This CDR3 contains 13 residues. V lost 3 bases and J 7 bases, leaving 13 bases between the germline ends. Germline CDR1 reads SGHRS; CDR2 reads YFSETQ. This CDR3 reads CASSSMTGGGYTF. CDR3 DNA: TGCGCCAGCAGCTCGATGACAGGAGGTGGCTACACCTTC.

The CDR3: CSGRGQGATEAFF. Here the CDR3 DNA reads TGCAGCGGGAGAGGGCAGGGGGCGACTGAAGCTTTCTTT. This sequence joins TRBV29-1 and TRBJ1-1, with 8 bases fitting TRBD1. This CDR3 region has 13 residues. Germline trimming cut 7 bases from V and 5 bases from J; bases unmatched to any gene: 9. CDR1 is SQVTM and CDR2 is ANQGSEA in the germline V gene. The full variable domain, completed using reference TRBV29-1 and TRBJ1-1, is SAVISQKPSRDICQRGTSLTIQCQVDSQVTMMFWYRQQPGQSLTLIATANQGSEATYESGFVIDKFPISRPNLTFSTLTVSNMSPEDSSIYLCSGRGQGATEAFFGQGTRLTVV.

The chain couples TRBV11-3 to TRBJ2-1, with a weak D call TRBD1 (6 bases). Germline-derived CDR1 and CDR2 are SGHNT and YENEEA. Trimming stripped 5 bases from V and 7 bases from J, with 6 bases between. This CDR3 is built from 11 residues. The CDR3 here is CASSQGNEQFF. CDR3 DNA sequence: TGTGCCAGCAGCCAGGGGAATGAGCAGTTCTTC.

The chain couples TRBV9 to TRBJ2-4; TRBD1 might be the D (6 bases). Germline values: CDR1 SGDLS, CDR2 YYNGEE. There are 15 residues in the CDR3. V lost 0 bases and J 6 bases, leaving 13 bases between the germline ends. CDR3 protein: CASSVDPQGRNIQYF. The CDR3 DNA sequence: TGTGCCAGCAGCGTAGATCCACAGGGTAGAAACATTCAGTACTTC.